The T cell receptor (beta chain) under discussion was sequenced for a study of early T cells in non-severe SARS-CoV-2 infection. About the research overall: Chains from this unsorted whole-blood bulk RNA could not be paired.

This clonotype has ten or more counts. Its antigen is still unknown. Unique molecular identifier tags were affixed to discrete cDNA molecules. TCRdb independently ran MiXCR on the 5' RACE reads; one entry per CDR3 protein. Counted here are about 32,000 distinct CDR3 sequences, around 3.9% occurring once; the ten biggest clones make up around 5.6%. V gave up 1 base and J gave up 2 bases, with 14 bases separating them. Germline loops: CDR1 LNHDA, CDR2 SQIVND (reference sequence). The CDR3 extends over 16 amino acids. Study outcomes and limitations: Database matching using VDJdb favored anti-spike CD8 responses, with private and CD4 specificities left missing.

The sequenced sample consisted of whole blood. This chain joins TRBV19 and TRBJ1-2; D is uncertain. The sequence was obtained from an adult who was a healthcare worker with PCR-confirmed SARS-CoV-2 infection or an uninfected control (not recorded which). CDR3 DNA: TGTGCCAGTAGTATAGGCAGCACACCAATCAACTATGGCTACACCTTC. It yields the protein CASSIGSTPINYGYTF. The whole variable domain, filled in from reference TRBV19 and TRBJ1-2, reads DGGITQSPKYLFRKEGQNVTLSCEQNLNHDAMYWYRQDPGQGLRLIYYSQIVNDFQKGDIAEGYSVSREKKESFPLTVTSAQKNPTAFYLCASSIGSTPINYGYTFGSGTRLTVV.